This T cell receptor beta chain was obtained from a study of cytomegalovirus exposure and HLA in healthy donors. Samples came from healthy bone marrow donors. About this clone itself: Its antigen is currently unknown. This sample also contains other DNA sequences that code for the same CDR3.

PCR involved 60 Vbeta and 13 Jbeta primers. Sequencing was performed with immunoSEQ multiplex PCR; in TCRdb, only in-frame clones are kept and a portion is missing. Recorded for this sample: tens of thousands of clones. Trimming pared 6 bases from V and 13 bases from J, leaving 27 bases between. Germline V gene data show CDR1 as MDHEN and CDR2 as SYDVKM. This CDR3 is 15 amino acids long. Study results and caveats: In a later analysis, a genetic analysis reported fewer productive-TCR N-insertions in an Asian-associated ancestry cluster than the cohort average.

The clonotype comes from a male donor in good health and CMV-seronegative. The sample consisted of PBMCs. The chain carries TRBV28 and TRBJ1-2, with D maybe TRBD1 (6 bases). This chain's CDR3 is CASSNSGTPAYRFTF. DNA for the CDR3: TGTGCCAGCAGCAACTCCGGGACACCCGCCTATCGATTCACCTTC.